This T cell receptor (beta chain) was profiled in a study of shared clonotypes between healthy human individuals. Overall study: Those who served as donors were two women and three men between the ages of 18 and 49. Study-level results: Sharing across a few donors was seen in 4.5% to 5.5% of naive CD4 clonotypes.

Clones were sequenced by immunoSEQ multiplex PCR, and TCRdb holds only the in-frame ones, with some missing. The sample has approximately 500,000 clones, less than 96% seen once. Concerning this clone itself: The antigen remains unidentified.

Deletions cut 1 base from V and 0 bases from J, with 1 base between. The germline V gene encodes CDR1 SEHNR and CDR2 FQNEAQ (reference sequence). CDR3 length equals 12 residues. The sequencing sample was made of naive CD4+ T cells sorted from blood. Subset defined: CD45RA+ positively selected. The chain combines TRBV7-9 with TRBJ2-7; no definite D call. The receptor was derived from a woman in her twenties or thirties in good health. The CDR3, as DNA: TGTGCCAGCAGCTTAGTCTCCTACGAGCAGTACTTC. It is translated as CASSLVSYEQYF.